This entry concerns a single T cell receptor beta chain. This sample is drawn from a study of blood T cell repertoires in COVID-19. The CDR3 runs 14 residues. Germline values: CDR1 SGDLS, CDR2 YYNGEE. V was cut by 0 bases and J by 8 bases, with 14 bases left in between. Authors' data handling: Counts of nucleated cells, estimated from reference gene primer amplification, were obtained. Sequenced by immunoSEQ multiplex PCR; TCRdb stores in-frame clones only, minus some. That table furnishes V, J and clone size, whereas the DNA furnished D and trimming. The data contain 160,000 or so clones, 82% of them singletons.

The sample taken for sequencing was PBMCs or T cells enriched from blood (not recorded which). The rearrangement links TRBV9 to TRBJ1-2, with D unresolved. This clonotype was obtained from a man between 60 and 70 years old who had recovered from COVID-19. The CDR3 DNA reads TGTGCCAGCAGCGTAGGTATAGAACCCGGGGGCTACACCTTC. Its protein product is CASSVGIEPGGYTF.